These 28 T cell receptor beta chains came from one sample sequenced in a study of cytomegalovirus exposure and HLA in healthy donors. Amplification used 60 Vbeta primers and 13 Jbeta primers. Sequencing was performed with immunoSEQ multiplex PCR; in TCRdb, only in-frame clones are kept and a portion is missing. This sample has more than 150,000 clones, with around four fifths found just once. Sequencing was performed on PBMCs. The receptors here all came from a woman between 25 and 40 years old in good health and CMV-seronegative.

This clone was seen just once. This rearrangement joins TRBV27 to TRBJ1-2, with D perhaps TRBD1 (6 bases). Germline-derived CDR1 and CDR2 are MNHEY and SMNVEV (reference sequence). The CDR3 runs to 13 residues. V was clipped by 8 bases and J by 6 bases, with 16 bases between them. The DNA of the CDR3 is TGTGCCAGCCGGGGGGCAAATGTCGATGGCTACACCTTC. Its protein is CASRGANVDGYTF.

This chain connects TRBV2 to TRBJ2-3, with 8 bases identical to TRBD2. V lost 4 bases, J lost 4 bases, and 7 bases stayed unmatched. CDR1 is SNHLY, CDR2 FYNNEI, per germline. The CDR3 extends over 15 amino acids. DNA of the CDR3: TGTGCCAGCAGTGGGGCGGGGGGCATCCCAGATACGCAGTATTTT. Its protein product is CASSGAGGIPDTQYF.

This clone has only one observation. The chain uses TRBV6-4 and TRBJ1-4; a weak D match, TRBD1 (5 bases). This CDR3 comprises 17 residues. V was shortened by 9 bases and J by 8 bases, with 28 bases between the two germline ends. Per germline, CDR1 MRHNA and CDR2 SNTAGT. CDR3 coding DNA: TGTGCCAGTGTGGTCCAGATCCGGGGCAGGGAGGAGGAAAAACTGTTTTTT. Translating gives CASVVQIRGREEEKLFF.

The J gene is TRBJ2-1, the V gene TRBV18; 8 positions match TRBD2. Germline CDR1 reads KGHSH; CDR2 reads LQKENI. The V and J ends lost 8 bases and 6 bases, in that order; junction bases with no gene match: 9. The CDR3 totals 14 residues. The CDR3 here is CASLLTSGPNEQFF. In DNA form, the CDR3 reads TGTGCCAGCCTCCTAACTAGCGGACCCAATGAGCAGTTCTTC.

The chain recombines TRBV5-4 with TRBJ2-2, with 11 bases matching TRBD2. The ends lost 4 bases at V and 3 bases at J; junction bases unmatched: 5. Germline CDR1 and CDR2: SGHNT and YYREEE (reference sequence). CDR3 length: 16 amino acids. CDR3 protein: CASSISGGADTGELFF. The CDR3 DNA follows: TGTGCCAGCAGCATTAGCGGGGGGGCCGACACCGGGGAGCTGTTTTTT.

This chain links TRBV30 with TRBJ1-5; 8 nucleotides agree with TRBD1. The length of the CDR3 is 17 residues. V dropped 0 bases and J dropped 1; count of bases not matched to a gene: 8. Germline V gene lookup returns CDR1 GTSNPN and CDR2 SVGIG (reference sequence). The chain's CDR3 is CAWSVDRGSGSNQPQHF. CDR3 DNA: TGTGCCTGGAGTGTTGACAGGGGTTCTGGAAGCAATCAGCCCCAGCATTTT.

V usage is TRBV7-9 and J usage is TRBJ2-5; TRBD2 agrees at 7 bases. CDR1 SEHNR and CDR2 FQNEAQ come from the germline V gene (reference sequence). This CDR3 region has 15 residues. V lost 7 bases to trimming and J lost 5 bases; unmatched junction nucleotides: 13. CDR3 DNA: TGTGCCAGCACCGAATTTCAAGCGGGGAGGGAGACCCAGTACTTC. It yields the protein CASTEFQAGRETQYF. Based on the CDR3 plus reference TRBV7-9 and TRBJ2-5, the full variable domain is DTGVSQNPRHKITKRGQNVTFRCDPISEHNRLYWYRQTLGQGPEFLTYFQNEAQLEKSRLLSDRFSAERPKGSFSTLEIQRTEQGDSAMYLCASTEFQAGRETQYFGPGTRLLVL.

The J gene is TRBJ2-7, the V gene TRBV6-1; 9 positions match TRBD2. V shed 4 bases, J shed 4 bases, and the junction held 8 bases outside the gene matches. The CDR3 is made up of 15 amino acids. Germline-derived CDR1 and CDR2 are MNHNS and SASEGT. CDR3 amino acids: CASSGKEAGGYEQYF. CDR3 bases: TGTGCCAGCAGTGGGAAGGAAGCGGGGGGTTACGAGCAGTACTTC.

The CDR3 protein is CASSPLQGAGELFF. DNA for the CDR3: TGTGCCAGCTCACCACTACAGGGAGCCGGGGAGCTGTTTTTT. The chain links TRBV18 to TRBJ2-2; D might be TRBD1 (6 bases). The ends were cut back, 1 base at V and 6 bases at J, with 9 bases in the middle. This CDR3 spans 14 amino acids. Germline lookup yields CDR1 KGHSH and CDR2 LQKENI. Drawing the rest from reference TRBV18 and TRBJ2-2, the complete variable domain is NAGVMQNPRHLVRRRGQEARLRCSPMKGHSHVYWYRQLPEEGLKFMVYLQKENIIDESGMPKERFSAEFPKEGPSILRIQQVVRGDSAAYFCASSPLQGAGELFFGEGSRLTVL.

CDR3 loop: CAWSPWGRDTQYF. In nucleotides, the CDR3 is TGTGCCTGGAGCCCGTGGGGGAGGGATACGCAGTATTTT. The gene calls are TRBV30 and TRBJ2-3, with D tentatively TRBD2 (6 bases). Germline-derived CDR1 and CDR2 are GTSNPN and SVGIG (reference sequence). There are 13 residues in the CDR3. V was shortened by 3 bases and J by 6 bases, with 13 bases between the two germline ends.

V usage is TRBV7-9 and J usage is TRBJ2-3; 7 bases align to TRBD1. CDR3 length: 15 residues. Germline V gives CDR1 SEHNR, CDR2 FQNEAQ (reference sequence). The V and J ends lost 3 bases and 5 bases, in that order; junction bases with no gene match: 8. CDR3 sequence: CASSFITGELDTQYF. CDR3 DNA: TGTGCCAGCAGCTTCATCACAGGGGAATTAGATACGCAGTATTTT.

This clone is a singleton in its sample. CDR3: CASSPGGGYGYTF. The CDR3 nucleotides read TGTGCCAGCTCACCAGGGGGCGGCTATGGCTACACCTTC. V usage is TRBV18 and J usage is TRBJ1-2; D might be TRBD1 (6 bases). This CDR3 region has 13 residues. Germline CDR1 is KGHSH and CDR2 is LQKENI. V was pared by 2 bases and J by 4 bases, with 8 bases between. The complete variable domain, with remaining parts taken from reference TRBV18 and TRBJ1-2, reads NAGVMQNPRHLVRRRGQEARLRCSPMKGHSHVYWYRQLPEEGLKFMVYLQKENIIDESGMPKERFSAEFPKEGPSILRIQQVVRGDSAAYFCASSPGGGYGYTFGSGTRLTVV.

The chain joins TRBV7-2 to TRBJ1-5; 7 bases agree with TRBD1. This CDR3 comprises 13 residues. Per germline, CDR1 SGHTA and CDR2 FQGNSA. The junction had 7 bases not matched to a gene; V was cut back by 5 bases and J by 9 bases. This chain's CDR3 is CASSLGRDRPQHF. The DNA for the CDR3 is TGTGCCAGCAGCCTGGGAAGGGACAGGCCCCAGCATTTT. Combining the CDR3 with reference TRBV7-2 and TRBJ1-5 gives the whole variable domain GAGVSQSPSNKVTEKGKDVELRCDPISGHTALYWYRQSLGQGLEFLIYFQGNSAPDKSGLPSDRFSAERTGGSVSTLTIQRTQQEDSAVYLCASSLGRDRPQHFGDGTRLSIL.

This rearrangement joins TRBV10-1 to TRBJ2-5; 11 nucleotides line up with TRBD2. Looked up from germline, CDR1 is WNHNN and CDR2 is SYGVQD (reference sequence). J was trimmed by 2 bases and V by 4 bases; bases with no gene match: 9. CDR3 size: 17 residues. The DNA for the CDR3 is TGCGCCAGCAGTGGGCCCACTAGCGGGGGTTTACAAGAGACCCAGTACTTC. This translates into CASSGPTSGGLQETQYF.

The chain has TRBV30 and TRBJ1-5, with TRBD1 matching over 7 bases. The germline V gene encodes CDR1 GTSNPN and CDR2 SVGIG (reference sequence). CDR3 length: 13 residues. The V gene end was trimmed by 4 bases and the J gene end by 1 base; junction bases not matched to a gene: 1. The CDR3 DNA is TGTGCCTGGAAGACAGGGAGCAATCAGCCCCAGCATTTT. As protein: CAWKTGSNQPQHF.

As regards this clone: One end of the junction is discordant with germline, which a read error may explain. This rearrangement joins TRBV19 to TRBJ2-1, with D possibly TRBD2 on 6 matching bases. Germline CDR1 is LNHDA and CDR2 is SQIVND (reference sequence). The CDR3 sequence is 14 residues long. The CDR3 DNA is TGTGCCAGTATTTCACCTTCGGCTAGCGCCCGGAAACTCTTC. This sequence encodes CASISPSASARKLF.

The CDR3 is CASLPGGYSYEQYF. CDR3 nucleotides: TGTGCCAGCCTTCCGGGGGGATACTCCTACGAGCAGTACTTC. The gene calls are TRBV25-1 and TRBJ2-7, with 7 nucleotides matching TRBD2. The V and J ends lost 8 bases and 0 bases, in that order; junction bases with no gene match: 7. This CDR3 has 14 amino acids. The germline V gene encodes CDR1 MGHDK and CDR2 SYGVNS.

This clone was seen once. CDR3 nucleotide sequence: TGTGCCAGCAGGCAGCGGCATAACACAGATACGCAGTATTTT. This codes for CASRQRHNTDTQYF. V gene TRBV27 combines with J gene TRBJ2-3, with a weak D call TRBD2 (5 bases). The CDR3 runs 14 residues. V dropped 6 bases and J dropped 2 bases, with 12 bases sitting between them. CDR1 is MNHEY, CDR2 SMNVEV, per germline (reference sequence).

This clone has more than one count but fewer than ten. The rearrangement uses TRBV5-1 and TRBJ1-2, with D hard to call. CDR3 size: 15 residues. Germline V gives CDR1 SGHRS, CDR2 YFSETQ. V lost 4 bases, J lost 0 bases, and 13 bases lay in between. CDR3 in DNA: TGCGCCAGCAGCCCGAGGGCTGAGTCTAACTATGGCTACACCTTC. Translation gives CASSPRAESNYGYTF.

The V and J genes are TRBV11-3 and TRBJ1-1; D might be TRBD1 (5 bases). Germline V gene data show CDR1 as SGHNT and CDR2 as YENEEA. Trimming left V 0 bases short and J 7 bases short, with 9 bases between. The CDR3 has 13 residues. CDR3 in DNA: TGTGCCAGCAGCTTAGATTGCGACAGTGAAGCTTTCTTT. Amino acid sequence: CASSLDCDSEAFF.

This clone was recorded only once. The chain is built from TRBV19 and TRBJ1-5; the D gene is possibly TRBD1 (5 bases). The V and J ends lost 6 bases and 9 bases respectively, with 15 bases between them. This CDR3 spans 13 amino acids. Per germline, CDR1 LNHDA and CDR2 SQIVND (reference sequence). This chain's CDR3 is CASRQDASWPQHF. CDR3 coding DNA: TGTGCCAGTAGACAGGACGCTTCATGGCCCCAGCATTTT.

DNA of the CDR3: TGTGCCAGTAGGAACCCTTCTCACGGCACTGAAGCTTTCTTT. Translating it yields CASRNPSHGTEAFF. The chain joins TRBV19 to TRBJ1-1, with D hard to call. The CDR3 runs 14 residues. Germline V lookup: CDR1 LNHDA, CDR2 SQIVND (reference sequence). Trimming took off 6 bases at V and 4 bases at J, with 15 bases between the two ends. The entire variable domain, with the rest obtained from reference TRBV19 and TRBJ1-1, is as follows: DGGITQSPKYLFRKEGQNVTLSCEQNLNHDAMYWYRQDPGQGLRLIYYSQIVNDFQKGDIAEGYSVSREKKESFPLTVTSAQKNPTAFYLCASRNPSHGTEAFFGQGTRLTVV.

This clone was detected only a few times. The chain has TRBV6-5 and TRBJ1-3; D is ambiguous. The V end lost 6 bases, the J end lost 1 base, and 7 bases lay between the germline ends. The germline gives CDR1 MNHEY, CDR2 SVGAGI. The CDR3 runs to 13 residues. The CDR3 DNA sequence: TGTGCCAGCAGAACGCTATCTGGAAACACCATATATTTT. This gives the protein CASRTLSGNTIYF.

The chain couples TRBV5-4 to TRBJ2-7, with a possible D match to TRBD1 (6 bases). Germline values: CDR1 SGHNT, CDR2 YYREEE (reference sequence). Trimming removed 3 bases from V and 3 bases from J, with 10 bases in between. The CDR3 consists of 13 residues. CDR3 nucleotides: TGTGCCAGCAGCTCCCGGGACAACTACGAGCAGTACTTC. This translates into CASSSRDNYEQYF.

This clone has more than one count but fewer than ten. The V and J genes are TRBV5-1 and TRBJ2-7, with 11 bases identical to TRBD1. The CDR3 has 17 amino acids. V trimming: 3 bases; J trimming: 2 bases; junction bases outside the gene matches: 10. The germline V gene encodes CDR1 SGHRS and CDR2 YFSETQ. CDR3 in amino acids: CASSSGTGGSSAYEQYF. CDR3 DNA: TGCGCCAGCAGCTCCGGGACAGGGGGTTCTTCAGCCTACGAGCAGTACTTC. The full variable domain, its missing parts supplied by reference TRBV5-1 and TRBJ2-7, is KAGVTQTPRYLIKTRGQQVTLSCSPISGHRSVSWYQQTPGQGLQFLFEYFSETQRNKGNFPGRFSGRQFSNSRSEMNVSTLELGDSALYLCASSSGTGGSSAYEQYFGPGTRLTVT.

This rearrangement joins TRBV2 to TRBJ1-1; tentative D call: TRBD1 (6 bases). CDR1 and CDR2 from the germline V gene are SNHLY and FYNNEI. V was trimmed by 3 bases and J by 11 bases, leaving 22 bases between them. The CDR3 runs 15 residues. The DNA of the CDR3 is TGTGCCAGCAGTGAGAGGGAGAATACAGGGTTCGGGGCTTTCTTT. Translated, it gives CASSERENTGFGAFF.

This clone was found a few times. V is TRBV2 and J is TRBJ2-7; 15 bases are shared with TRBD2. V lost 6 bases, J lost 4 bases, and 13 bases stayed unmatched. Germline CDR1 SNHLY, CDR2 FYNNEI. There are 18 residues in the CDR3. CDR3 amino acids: CASSRTGLAGGPRYEQYF. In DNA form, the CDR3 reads TGTGCCAGCAGCCGCACAGGACTAGCGGGGGGGCCGCGTTACGAGCAGTACTTC.

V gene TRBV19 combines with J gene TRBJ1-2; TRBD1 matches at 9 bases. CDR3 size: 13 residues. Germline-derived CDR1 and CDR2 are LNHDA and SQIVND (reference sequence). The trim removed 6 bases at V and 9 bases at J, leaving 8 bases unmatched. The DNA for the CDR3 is TGTGCCAGTAGACCCCGGGACAGGGATCGCTACACCTTC. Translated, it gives CASRPRDRDRYTF.